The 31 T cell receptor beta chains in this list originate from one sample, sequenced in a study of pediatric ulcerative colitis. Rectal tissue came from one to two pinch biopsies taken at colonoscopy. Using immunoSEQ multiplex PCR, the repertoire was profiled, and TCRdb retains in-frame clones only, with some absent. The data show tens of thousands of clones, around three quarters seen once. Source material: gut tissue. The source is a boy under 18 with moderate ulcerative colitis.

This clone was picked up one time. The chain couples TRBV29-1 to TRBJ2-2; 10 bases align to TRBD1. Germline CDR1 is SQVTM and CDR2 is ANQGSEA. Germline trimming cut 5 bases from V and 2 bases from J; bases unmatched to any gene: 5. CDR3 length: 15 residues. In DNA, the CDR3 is TGCAGCGTTCTAGGGGACAGGGGAAACACCGGGGAGCTGTTTTTT. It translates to CSVLGDRGNTGELFF.

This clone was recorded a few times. CDR3 bases: TGTGCCAGCAGTGAGATAGGGCAGCTCAATGGCTACACCTTC. As protein: CASSEIGQLNGYTF. This chain joins TRBV6-1 and TRBJ1-2, with D hard to call. The germline CDR1 and CDR2 sequences are MNHNS and SASEGT. V was trimmed by 3 bases and J by 6 bases, leaving 14 bases between them. The CDR3 totals 14 residues.

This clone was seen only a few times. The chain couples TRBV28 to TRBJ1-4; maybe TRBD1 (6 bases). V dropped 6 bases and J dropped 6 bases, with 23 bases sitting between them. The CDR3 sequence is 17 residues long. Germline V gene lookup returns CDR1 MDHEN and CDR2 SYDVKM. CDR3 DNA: TGTGCCAGCAGCCCGCGGGCAGGGGATAAAGGAGATGAAAAACTGTTTTTT. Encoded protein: CASSPRAGDKGDEKLFF.

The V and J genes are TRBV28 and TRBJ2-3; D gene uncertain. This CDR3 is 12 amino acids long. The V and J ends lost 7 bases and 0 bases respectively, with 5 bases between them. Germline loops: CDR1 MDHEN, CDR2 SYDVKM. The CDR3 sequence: CASNESTDTQYF. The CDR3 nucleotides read TGTGCCAGCAACGAGAGCACAGATACGCAGTATTTT.

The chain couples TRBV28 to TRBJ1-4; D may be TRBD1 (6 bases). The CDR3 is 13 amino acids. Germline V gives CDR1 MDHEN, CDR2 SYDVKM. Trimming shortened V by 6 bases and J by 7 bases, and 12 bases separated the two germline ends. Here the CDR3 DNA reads TGTGCCAGCAGAGACAGGCGGGCTGAAAAACTGTTTTTT. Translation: CASRDRRAEKLFF. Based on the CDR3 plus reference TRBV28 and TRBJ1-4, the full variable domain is DVKVTQSSRYLVKRTGEKVFLECVQDMDHENMFWYRQDPGLGLRLIYFSYDVKMKEKGDIPEGYSVSREKKERFSLILESASTNQTSMYLCASRDRRAEKLFFGSGTQLSVL.

The CDR3 coding sequence is TGCGCCAGCAGCCGGACGGAGGACACGCAGTATTTT. It specifies CASSRTEDTQYF. The chain employs TRBV4-1 and TRBJ2-3; possible D gene TRBD2, 5 bases. Trimming stripped 4 bases from V and 9 bases from J, with 11 bases between. Germline V gene sequence: CDR1 MGHRA, CDR2 YSYEKL. This CDR3 is 12 amino acids long.

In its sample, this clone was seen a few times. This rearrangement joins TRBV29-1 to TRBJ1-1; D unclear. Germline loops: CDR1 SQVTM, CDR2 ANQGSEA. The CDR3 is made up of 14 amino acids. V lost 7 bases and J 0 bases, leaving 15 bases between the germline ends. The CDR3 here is CSALLTRLNTEAFF. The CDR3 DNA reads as TGCAGCGCTTTACTCACTCGCCTGAACACTGAAGCTTTCTTT.

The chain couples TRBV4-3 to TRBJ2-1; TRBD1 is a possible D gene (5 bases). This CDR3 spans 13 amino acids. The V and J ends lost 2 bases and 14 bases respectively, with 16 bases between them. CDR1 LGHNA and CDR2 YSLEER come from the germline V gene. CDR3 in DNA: TGCGCCAGCAGCCAATATTTCCTCGGACAAGAGTTCTTC. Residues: CASSQYFLGQEFF.

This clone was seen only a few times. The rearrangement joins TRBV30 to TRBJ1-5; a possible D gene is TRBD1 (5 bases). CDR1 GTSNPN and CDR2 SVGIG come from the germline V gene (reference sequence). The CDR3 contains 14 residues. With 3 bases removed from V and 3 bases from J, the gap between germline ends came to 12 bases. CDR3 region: CAWRGDGDNQPQHF. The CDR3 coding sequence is TGTGCCTGGAGGGGGGACGGCGACAATCAGCCCCAGCATTTT.

The CDR3 nucleotides are TGTGCCAGCAGTGCCACTAGCGGGAGTAGCCACGAGCAGTACTTC. This translates into CASSATSGSSHEQYF. The rearrangement uses TRBV6-1 and TRBJ2-7; TRBD2 agrees at 11 bases. Germline V CDR1 and CDR2: MNHNS, SASEGT. The junction had 7 bases not matched to a gene; V was cut back by 4 bases and J by 5 bases. The CDR3 has 15 amino acids.

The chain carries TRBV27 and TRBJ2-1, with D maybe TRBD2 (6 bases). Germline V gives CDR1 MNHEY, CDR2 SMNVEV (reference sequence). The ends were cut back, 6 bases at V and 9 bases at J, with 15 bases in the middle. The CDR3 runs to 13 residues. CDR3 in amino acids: CASRLTSFLEQFF. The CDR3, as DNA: TGTGCCAGCAGGCTGACTAGTTTTCTTGAGCAGTTCTTC.

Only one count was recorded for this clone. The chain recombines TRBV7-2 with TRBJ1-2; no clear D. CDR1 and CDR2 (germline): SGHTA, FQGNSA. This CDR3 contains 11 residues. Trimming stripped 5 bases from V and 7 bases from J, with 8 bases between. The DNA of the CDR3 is TGTGCCAGCAGCCAAATGGCTGGCTACACCTTC. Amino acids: CASSQMAGYTF.

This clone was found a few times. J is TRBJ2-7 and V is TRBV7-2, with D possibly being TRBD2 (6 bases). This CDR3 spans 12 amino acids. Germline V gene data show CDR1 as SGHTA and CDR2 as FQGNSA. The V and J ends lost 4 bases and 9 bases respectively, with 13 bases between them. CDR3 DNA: TGTGCCAGCAGCTCCCCTAGCGTTAGGCAGTACTTC. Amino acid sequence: CASSSPSVRQYF. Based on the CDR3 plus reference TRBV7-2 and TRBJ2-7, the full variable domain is GAGVSQSPSNKVTEKGKDVELRCDPISGHTALYWYRQSLGQGLEFLIYFQGNSAPDKSGLPSDRFSAERTGGSVSTLTIQRTQQEDSAVYLCASSSPSVRQYFGPGTRLTVT.

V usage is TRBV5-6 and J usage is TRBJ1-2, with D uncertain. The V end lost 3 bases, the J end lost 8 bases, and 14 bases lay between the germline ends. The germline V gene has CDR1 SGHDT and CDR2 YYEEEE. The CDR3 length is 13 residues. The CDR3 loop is CASSSDFRAGYTF. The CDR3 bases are TGTGCCAGCAGCTCGGACTTTCGCGCGGGCTACACCTTC.

The CDR3 protein is CASSSHPGQGSETQYF. The CDR3 nucleotides are TGTGCCAGCAGTTCACATCCGGGACAGGGGTCAGAGACCCAGTACTTC. V usage is TRBV6-5 and J usage is TRBJ2-5; 10 bases align to TRBD1. Looked up from germline, CDR1 is MNHEY and CDR2 is SVGAGI. The trim removed 4 bases at V and 4 bases at J, leaving 9 bases unmatched. The CDR3 is 16 residues long.

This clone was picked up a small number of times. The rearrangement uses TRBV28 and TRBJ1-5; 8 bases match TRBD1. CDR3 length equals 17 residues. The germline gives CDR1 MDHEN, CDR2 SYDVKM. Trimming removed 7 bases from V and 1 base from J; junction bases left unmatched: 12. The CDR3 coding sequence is TGTGCCAGCACCGGACAGGGAATGGTTAAGAGCAATCAGCCCCAGCATTTT. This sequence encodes CASTGQGMVKSNQPQHF.

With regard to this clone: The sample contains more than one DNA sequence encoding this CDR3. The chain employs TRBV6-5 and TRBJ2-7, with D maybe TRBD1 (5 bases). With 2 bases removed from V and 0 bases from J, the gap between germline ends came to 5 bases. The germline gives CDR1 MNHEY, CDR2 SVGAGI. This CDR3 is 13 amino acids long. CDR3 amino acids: CASSYRGSYEQYF. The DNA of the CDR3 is TGTGCCAGCAGTTACAGGGGCTCCTACGAGCAGTACTTC.

This CDR3 is CASSSTGIRVSTNEKLFF. The CDR3 nucleotides are TGTGCCAGCAGCTCGACAGGGATCCGAGTTTCAACTAATGAAAAACTGTTTTTT. The chain links TRBV28 to TRBJ1-4, with 7 bases fitting TRBD1. Germline CDR1 reads MDHEN; CDR2 reads SYDVKM. J lost 0 bases, V lost 6 bases, and 13 bases had no gene match. The CDR3 runs 18 residues.

CDR3 DNA sequence: TGTGCCAGCAGCTTAGCCAGGGGGATGGACACCGGGGAGCTGTTTTTT. Residues: CASSLARGMDTGELFF. This chain uses TRBV11-2 with TRBJ2-2, with TRBD1 matching over 7 bases. Per the germline V gene, CDR1 is SGHAT and CDR2 is FQNNGV. The CDR3 runs to 16 residues. With V trimmed by 1 base and J by 3 bases, 5 bases remained unmatched. Combining the CDR3 with reference TRBV11-2 and TRBJ2-2 gives the whole variable domain EAGVAQSPRYKIIEKRQSVAFWCNPISGHATLYWYQQILGQGPKLLIQFQNNGVVDDSQLPKDRFSAERLKGVDSTLKIQPAKLEDSAVYLCASSLARGMDTGELFFGEGSRLTVL.

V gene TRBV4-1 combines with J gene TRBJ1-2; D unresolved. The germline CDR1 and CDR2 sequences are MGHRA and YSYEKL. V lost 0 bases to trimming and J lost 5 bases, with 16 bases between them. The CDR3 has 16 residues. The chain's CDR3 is CASSQEGSELSYGYTF. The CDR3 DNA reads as TGCGCCAGCAGCCAAGAAGGGTCAGAGTTAAGTTATGGCTACACCTTC.

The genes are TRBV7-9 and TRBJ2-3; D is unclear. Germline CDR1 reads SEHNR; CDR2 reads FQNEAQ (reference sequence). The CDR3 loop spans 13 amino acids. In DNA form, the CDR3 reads TGTGCTGTAACAAGAACTAGCACAGATACGCAGTATTTT. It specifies CAVTRTSTDTQYF.

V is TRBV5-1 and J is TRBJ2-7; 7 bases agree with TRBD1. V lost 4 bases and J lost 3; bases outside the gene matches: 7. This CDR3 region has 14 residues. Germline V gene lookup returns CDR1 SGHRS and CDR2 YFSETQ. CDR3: CASSEPGQYYEQYF. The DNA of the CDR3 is TGCGCCAGCAGCGAACCGGGACAGTACTACGAGCAGTACTTC.

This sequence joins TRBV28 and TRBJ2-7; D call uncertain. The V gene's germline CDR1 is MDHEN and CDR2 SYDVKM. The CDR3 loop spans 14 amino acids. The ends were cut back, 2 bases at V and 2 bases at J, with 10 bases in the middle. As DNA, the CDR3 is TGTGCCAGCAGTTTACCCGCTGGGGCCTACGAGCAGTACTTC. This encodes CASSLPAGAYEQYF.

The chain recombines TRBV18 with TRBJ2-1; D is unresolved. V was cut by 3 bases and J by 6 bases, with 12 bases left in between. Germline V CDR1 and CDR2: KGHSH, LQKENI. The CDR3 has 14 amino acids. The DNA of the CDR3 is TGTGCCAGCTCACCCCAGGAGCTATCCAATGAGCAGTTCTTC. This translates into CASSPQELSNEQFF.

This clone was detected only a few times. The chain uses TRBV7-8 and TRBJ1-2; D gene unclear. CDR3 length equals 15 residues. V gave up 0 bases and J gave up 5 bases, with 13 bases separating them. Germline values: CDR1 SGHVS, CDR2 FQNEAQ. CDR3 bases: TGTGCCAGCAGCTTAGCGCGCTTAGGGTGGTATGGCTACACCTTC. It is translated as CASSLARLGWYGYTF. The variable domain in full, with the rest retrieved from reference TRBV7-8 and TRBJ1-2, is GAGVSQSPRYKVAKRGQDVALRCDPISGHVSLFWYQQALGQGPEFLTYFQNEAQLDKSGLPSDRFFAERPEGSVSTLKIQRTQQEDSAVYLCASSLARLGWYGYTFGSGTRLTVV.

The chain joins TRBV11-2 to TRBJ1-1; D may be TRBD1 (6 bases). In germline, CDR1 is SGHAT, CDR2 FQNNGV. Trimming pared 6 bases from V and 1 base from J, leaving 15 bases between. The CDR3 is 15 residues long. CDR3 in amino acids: CASRRQVGGNTEAFF. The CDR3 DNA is TGTGCCAGCAGGCGACAGGTTGGGGGGAACACTGAAGCTTTCTTT.

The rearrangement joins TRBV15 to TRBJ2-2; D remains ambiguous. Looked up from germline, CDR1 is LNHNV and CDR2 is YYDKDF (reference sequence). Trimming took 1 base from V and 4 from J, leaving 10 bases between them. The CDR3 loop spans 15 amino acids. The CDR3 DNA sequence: TGTGCCACCAGCAGAGGCTGGGAAGCCACCGGGGAGCTGTTTTTT. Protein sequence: CATSRGWEATGELFF.

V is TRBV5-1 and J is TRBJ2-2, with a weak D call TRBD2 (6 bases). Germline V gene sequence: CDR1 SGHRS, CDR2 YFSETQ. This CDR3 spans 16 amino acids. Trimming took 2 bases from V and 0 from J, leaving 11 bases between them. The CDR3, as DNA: TGCGCCAGCAGCTTCCGCGGGACCTCGAACACCGGGGAGCTGTTTTTT. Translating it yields CASSFRGTSNTGELFF.

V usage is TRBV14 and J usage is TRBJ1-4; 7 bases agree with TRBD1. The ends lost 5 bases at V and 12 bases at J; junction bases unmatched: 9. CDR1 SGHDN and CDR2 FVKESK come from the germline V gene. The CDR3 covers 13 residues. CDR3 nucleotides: TGTGCCAGCAGCGAAAGGGTTCAGGGGGAACTGTTTTTT. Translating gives CASSERVQGELFF.

The CDR3 reads CASSAGQGAFVYGYTF. The CDR3 nucleotides are TGTGCCAGCAGTGCCGGACAGGGGGCGTTCGTCTATGGCTACACCTTC. J is TRBJ1-2 and V is TRBV2, with TRBD1 matching over 11 bases. Germline values: CDR1 SNHLY, CDR2 FYNNEI. The junction had 8 bases not matched to a gene; V was cut back by 4 bases and J by 4 bases. The CDR3 contains 16 residues.

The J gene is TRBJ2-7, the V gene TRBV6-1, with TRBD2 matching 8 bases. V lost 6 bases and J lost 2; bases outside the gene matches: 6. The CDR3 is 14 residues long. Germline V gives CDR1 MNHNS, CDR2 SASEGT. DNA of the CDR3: TGTGCCAGCAGCCAAGTGCGGGAGGCCTACGAGCAGTACTTC. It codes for CASSQVREAYEQYF.